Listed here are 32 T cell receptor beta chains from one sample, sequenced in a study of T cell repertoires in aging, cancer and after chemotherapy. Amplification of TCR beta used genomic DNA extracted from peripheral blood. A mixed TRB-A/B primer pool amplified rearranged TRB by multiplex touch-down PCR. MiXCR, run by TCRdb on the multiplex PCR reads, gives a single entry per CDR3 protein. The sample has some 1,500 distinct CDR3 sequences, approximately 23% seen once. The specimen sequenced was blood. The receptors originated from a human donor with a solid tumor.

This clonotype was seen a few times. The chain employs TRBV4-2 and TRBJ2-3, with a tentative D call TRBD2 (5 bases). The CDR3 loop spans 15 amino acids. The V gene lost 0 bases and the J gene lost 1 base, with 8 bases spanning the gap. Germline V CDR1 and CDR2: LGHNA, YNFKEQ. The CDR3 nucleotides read TGTGCCAGCAGCCAAGATAGCGCCGGCACAGATACGCAGTATTTT. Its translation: CASSQDSAGTDTQYF.

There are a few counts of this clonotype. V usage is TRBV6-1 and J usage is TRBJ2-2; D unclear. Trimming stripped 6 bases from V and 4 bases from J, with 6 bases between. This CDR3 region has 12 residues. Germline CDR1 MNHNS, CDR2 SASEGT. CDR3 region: CASSFSTGELFF. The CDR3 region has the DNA TGTGCCAGCAGCTTTAGCACCGGGGAGCTGTTTTTT.

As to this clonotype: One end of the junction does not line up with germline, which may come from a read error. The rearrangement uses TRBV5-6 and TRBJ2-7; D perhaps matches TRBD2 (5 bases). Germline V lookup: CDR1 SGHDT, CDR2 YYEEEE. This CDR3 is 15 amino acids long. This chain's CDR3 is CASSQAEFSSYEQYF. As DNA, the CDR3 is TGCGCCAGCAGCCAAGCGGAGTTTAGCTCCTACGAGCAGTACTTC.

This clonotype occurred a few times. The CDR3 coding sequence is TGTGCCAGCAGTCCCGGAGGGGGGGGGGAGACCCAGTACTTC. Translation gives CASSPGGGGETQYF. This chain links TRBV12-3 or TRBV12-4 with TRBJ2-5, with D perhaps matching TRBD2 (7 bases). The CDR3 sequence is 14 residues long. Trimming left V 5 bases short and J 5 bases short, with 15 bases between.

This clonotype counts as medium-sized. CDR3: CASSPHPEGNEKLFF. DNA for the CDR3: TGTGCCAGCTCGCCTCACCCTGAGGGTAATGAAAAACTGTTTTTT. This chain uses TRBV18 with TRBJ1-4, with D uncertain. Germline V gene data show CDR1 as KGHSH and CDR2 as LQKENI. The CDR3 consists of 15 residues. V was cut by 6 bases and J by 4 bases, with 15 bases left in between.

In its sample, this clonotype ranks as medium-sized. CDR3 region: CASSYRGGYEQYF. The CDR3 DNA follows: TGTGCCAGCAGTTATAGGGGGGGGTACGAGCAGTACTTC. The V and J genes are TRBV12-3 or TRBV12-4 and TRBJ2-7; TRBD2 might be the D (7 bases). The length of the CDR3 is 13 residues. The ends were cut back, 4 bases at V and 4 bases at J, with 11 bases in the middle.

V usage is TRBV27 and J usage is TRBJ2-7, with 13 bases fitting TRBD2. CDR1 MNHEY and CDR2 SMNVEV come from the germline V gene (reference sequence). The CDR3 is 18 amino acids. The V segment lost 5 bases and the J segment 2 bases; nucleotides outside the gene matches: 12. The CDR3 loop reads CASSPGGLAGRSPYEQYF. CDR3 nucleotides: TGTGCCAGCAGTCCCGGGGGACTAGCGGGACGATCCCCCTACGAGCAGTACTTC.

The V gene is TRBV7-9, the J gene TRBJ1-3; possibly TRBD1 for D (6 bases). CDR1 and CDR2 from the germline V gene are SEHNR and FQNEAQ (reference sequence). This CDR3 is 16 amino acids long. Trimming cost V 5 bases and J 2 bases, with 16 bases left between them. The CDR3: CASSPSTGGTGNTIYF. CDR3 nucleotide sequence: TGTGCCAGCAGCCCCTCGACAGGCGGGACTGGAAACACCATATATTTT.

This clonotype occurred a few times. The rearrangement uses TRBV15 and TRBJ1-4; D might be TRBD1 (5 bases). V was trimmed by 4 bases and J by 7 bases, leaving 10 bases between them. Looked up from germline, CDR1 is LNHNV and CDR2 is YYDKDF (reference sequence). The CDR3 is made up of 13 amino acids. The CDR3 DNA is TGTGCCACCAGCATCCAGGGTGGTGAAAAACTGTTTTTT. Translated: CATSIQGGEKLFF. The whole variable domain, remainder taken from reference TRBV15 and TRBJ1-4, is DAMVIQNPRYQVTQFGKPVTLSCSQTLNHNVMYWYQQKSSQAPKLLFHYYDKDFNNEADTPDNFQSRRPNTSFCFLDIRSPGLGDTAMYLCATSIQGGEKLFFGSGTQLSVL.

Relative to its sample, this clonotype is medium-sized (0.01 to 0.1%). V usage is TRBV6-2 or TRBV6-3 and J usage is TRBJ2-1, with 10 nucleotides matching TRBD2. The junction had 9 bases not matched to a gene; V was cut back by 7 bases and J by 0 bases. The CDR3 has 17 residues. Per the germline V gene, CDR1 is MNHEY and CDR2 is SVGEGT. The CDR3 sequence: CASNRLASGGSYNEQFF. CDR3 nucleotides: TGTGCCAGCAACCGCCTTGCTAGCGGGGGCTCCTACAATGAGCAGTTCTTC.

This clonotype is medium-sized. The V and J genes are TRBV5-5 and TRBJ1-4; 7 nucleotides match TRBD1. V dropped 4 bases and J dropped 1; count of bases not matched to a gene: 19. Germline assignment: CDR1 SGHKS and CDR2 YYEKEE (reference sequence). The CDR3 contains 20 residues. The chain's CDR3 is CASSLKRQGSVARTNEKLFF. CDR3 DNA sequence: TGTGCCAGCAGCCTAAAAAGACAGGGATCGGTGGCCCGAACTAATGAAAAACTGTTTTTT.

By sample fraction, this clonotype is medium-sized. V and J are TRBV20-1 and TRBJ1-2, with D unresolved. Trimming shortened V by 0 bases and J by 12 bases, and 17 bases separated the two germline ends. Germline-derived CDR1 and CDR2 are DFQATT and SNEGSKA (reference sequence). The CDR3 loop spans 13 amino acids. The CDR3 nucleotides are TGCAGTGCTAGAGATGCGACTCCACGGGGTAACACCTTC. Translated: CSARDATPRGNTF.

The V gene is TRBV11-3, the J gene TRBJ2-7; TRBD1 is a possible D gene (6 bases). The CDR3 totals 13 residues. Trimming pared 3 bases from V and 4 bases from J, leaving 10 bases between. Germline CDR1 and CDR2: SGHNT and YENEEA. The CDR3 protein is CASSFTTGYEQYF. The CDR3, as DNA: TGTGCCAGCAGCTTTACGACAGGTTACGAGCAGTACTTC.

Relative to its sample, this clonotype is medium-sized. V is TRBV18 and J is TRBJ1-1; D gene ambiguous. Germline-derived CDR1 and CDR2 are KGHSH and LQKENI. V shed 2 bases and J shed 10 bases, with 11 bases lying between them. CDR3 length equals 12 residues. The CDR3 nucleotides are TGTGCCAGCTCACCAAACACCGAGTCAGCTTTCTTT. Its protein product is CASSPNTESAFF.

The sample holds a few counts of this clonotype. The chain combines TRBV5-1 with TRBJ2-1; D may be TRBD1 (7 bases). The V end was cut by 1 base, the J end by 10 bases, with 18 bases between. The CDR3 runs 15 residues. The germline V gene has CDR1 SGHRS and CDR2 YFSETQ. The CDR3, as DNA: TGCGCCAGCAGCTTGCGGACAGGCGGGGATCGGGAGCAGTTCTTC. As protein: CASSLRTGGDREQFF.

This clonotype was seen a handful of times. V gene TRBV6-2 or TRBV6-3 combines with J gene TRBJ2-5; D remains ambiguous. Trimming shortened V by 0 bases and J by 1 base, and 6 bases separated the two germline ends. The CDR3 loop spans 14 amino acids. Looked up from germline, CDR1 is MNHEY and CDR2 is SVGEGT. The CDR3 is CASSYSNLQETQYF. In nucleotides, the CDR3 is TGTGCCAGCAGTTACTCGAATCTCCAAGAGACCCAGTACTTC.

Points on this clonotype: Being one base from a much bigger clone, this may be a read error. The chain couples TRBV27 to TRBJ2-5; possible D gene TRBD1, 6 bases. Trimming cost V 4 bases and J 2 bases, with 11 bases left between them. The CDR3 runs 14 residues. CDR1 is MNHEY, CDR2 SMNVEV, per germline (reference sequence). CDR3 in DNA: TGTGCCAGCAGTTCCCAGACAGGTCAAGAGACCCAGTACTTC. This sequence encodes CASSSQTGQETQYF.

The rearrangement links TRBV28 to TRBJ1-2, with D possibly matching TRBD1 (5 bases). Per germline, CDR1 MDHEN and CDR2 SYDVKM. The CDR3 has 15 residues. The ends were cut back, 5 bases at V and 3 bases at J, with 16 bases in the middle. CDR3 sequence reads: CASSPPRQGHYGYTF. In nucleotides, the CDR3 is TGTGCCAGCAGTCCCCCACGTCAGGGCCACTATGGCTACACCTTC.

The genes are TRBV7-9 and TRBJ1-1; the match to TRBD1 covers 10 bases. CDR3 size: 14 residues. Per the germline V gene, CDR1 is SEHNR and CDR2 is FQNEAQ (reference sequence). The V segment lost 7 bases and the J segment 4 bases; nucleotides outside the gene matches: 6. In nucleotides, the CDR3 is TGTGCCAGCAACAGACAGGGGGCGAGCACTGAAGCTTTCTTT. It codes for CASNRQGASTEAFF.

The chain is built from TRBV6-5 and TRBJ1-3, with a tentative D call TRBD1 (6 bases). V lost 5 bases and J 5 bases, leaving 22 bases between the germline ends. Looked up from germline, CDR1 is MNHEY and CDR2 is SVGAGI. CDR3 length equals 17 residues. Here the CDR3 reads CASSDFRGAGSRNTIYF. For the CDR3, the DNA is TGTGCCAGCAGTGATTTCCGGGGGGCAGGGTCACGAAACACCATATATTTT.

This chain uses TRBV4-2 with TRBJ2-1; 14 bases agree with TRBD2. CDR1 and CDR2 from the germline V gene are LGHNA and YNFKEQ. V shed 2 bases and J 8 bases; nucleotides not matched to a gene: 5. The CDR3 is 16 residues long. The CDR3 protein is CASSQRLAGGVYEQFF. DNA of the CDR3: TGTGCCAGCAGCCAACGACTAGCGGGGGGGGTTTATGAGCAGTTCTTC.

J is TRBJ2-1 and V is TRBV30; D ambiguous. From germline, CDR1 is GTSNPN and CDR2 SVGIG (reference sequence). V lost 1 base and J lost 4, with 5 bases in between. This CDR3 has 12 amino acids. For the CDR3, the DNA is TGTGCCTGGAGTGCGGTGTACAATGAGCAGTTCTTC. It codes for CAWSAVYNEQFF. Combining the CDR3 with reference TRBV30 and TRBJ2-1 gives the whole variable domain SQTIHQWPATLVQPVGSPLSLECTVEGTSNPNLYWYRQAAGRGLQLLFYSVGIGQISSEVPQNLSASRPQDRQFILSSKKLLLSDSGFYLCAWSAVYNEQFFGPGTRLTVL.

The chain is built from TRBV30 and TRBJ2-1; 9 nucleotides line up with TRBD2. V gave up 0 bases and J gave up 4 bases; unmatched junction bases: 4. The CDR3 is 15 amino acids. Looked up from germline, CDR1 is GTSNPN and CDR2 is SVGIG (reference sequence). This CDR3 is CAWSVGLAGYNEQFF. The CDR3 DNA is TGTGCCTGGAGTGTAGGGCTAGCGGGGTACAATGAGCAGTTCTTC.

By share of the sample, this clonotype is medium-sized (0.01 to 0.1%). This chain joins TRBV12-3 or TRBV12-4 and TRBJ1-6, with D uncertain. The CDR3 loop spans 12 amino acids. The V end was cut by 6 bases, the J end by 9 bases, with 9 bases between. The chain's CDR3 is CASSRGISPLHF. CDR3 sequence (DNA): TGTGCCAGCAGCCGTGGGATTTCACCCCTCCACTTT.

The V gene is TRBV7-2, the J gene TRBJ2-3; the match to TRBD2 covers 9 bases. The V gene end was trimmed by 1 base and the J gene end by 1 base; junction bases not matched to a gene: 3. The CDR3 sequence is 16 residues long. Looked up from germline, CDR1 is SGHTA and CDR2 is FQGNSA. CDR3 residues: CASSLGASGGTDTQYF. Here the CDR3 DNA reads TGTGCCAGCAGCTTAGGGGCTAGCGGGGGCACAGATACGCAGTATTTT.

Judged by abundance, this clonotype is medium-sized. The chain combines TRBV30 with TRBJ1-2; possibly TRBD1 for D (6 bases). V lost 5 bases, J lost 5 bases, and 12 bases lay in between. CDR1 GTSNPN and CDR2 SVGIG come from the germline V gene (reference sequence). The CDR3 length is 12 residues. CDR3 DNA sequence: TGTGCCTGGGGCCGCGGACAGTATGGCTACACCTTC. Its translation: CAWGRGQYGYTF.

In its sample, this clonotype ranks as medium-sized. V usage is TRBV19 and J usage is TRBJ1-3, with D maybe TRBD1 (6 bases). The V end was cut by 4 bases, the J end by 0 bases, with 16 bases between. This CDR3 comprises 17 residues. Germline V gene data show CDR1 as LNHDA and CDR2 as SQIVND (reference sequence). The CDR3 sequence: CASSTSQGRGSGNTIYF. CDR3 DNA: TGTGCCAGTAGTACCTCACAGGGTAGGGGCTCTGGAAACACCATATATTTT.

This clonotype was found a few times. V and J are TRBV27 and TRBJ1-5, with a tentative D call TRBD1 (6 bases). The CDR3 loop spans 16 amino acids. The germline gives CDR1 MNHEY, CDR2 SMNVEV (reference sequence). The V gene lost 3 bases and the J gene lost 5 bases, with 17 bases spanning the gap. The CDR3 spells CASSLGGAQSHQPQHF. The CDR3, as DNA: TGTGCCAGCAGTTTGGGGGGGGCTCAGAGTCATCAGCCCCAGCATTTT.

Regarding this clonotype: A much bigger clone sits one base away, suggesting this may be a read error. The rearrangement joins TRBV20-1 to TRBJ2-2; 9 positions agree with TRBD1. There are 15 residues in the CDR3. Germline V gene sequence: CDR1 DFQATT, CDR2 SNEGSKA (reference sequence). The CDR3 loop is CSVRGTGINTGELFF. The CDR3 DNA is TGCAGTGTTAGAGGGACAGGGATAAACACCGGGGAGCTGTTTTTT.

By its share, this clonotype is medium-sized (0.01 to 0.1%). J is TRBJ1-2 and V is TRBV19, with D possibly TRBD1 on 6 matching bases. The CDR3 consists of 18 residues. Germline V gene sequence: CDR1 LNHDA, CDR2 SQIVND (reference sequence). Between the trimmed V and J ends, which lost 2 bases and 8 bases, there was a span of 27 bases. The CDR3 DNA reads TGTGCCAGTAGTATAACGGGACAAACCTCCCAATCCCTCCGCGGCTACACCTTC. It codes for CASSITGQTSQSLRGYTF.

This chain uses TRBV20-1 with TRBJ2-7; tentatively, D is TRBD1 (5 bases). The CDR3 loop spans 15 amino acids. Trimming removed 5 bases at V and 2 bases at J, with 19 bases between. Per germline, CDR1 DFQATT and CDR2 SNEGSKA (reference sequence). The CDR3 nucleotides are TGCAGTGCTCGCGGTGGCAGGGAATCGGCCTACGAGCAGTACTTC. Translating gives CSARGGRESAYEQYF.

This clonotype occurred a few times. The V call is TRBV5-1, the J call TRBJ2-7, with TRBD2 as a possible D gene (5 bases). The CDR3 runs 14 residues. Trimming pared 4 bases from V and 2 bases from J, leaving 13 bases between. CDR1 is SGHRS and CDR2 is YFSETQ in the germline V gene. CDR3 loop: CASSQLGGTYEQYF. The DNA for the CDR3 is TGCGCCAGCAGCCAACTAGGCGGCACCTACGAGCAGTACTTC.